This T cell receptor beta chain is from a study of T-cell reconstitution after alpha-beta-depleted transplantation in children. This clonotype was counted at least ten times. V gave up 1 base and J gave up 4 bases, with 5 bases separating them. The CDR3 has 13 amino acids. Library preparation (for TCRbeta) was performed with unique molecular identifiers. TCRdb fed the PCR reads into MiXCR, producing one record per CDR3 protein. This sample has about 480,000 distinct CDR3 sequences, with around an eighth found just once. This clonotype was sampled from a human donor who donated a stem cell graft to a child with combined immunodeficiency. The chain joins TRBV12-3 or TRBV12-4 to TRBJ1-5, with unresolved D. This sample comprised PBMCs from the stem cell graft donor, obtained from the stem cell graft. CDR3 DNA: TGTGCCAGCAGTTTAGTCCAGAATCAGCCCCAGCATTTT. Its protein is CASSLVQNQPQHF.